This T cell receptor beta chain is from a study of blood T cell repertoires in COVID-19. Study-wide background: Samples taken during acute and convalescent COVID-19 were collected in the United States, Italy and Spain.

Profiled with immunoSEQ multiplex PCR; TCRdb holds only in-frame clones, not every one. The sample yields over 100,000 clones, about 72% seen once. The CDR3 is 15 residues long. CDR1 and CDR2 from the germline V gene are SGHTA and FQGNSA. V lost 0 bases and J lost 8; bases outside the gene matches: 9. The genes are TRBV7-2 and TRBJ2-5; 7 positions match TRBD2. The specimen was peripheral blood. The sequence derives from a man aged 55 to 70 with active or convalescent COVID-19. CDR3 protein: CASSLARGLGGTQYF. Written as DNA, the CDR3 is TGTGCCAGCAGCTTAGCGCGGGGGTTGGGGGGAACCCAGTACTTC.